These 25 T cell receptor beta chains were all obtained from the same sample, sequenced in a study of neurological immune-mediated disorders (dated by TCRdb to the late 2010s). The library was produced with 5' RACE. The data were produced on an Illumina HiSeq 2500. TCRdb applied fastp at Q25 and MiXCR to the public reads, then kept only in-frame beta chains. Here each entry gathers all rows of one CDR3 protein and keeps the most common genes and DNA. Across this sample there are tens of thousands of distinct CDR3 sequences, with approximately 10% seen only once. Approximately 1.8% of the sample is in the top ten clones. The sequenced material came from PBMCs. The receptors stem from a man aged 60 to 69 in good health.

This clonotype has ten or more counts. Written as DNA, the CDR3 is TGTGCCAGCCGGGACACCATATTCAATCAGCCCCAGCATTTT. It is translated as CASRDTIFNQPQHF. The gene calls are TRBV6-2 or TRBV6-3 and TRBJ1-5; weak D call: TRBD1 (6 bases). CDR3 size: 14 residues. The V gene lost 8 bases and the J gene lost 3 bases, with 14 bases spanning the gap. Germline V gene sequence: CDR1 MNHEY, CDR2 SVGEGT.

This clonotype has ten or more counts. V gene TRBV18 combines with J gene TRBJ2-3; possibly TRBD1 or TRBD2 for D (5 bases each). Germline-derived CDR1 and CDR2 are KGHSH and LQKENI. This CDR3 comprises 16 residues. V shed 5 bases and J shed 2 bases, with 17 bases lying between them. CDR3 sequence: CASSGDLQISTDTQYF. The CDR3 region has the DNA TGTGCCAGCTCAGGGGACCTCCAAATCTCCACAGATACGCAGTATTTT.

The sample holds a few counts of this clonotype. The rearrangement uses TRBV15 and TRBJ2-2; 7 nucleotides match TRBD2. Germline V lookup: CDR1 LNHNV, CDR2 YYDKDF (reference sequence). The CDR3 loop spans 15 amino acids. Trimming at V came to 8 bases and at J to 6 bases, leaving 12 bases not matched to a gene. CDR3 DNA sequence: TGTGCCACCTCCCTAGGGTCCGCGGGGGCCGGGGAGCTGTTTTTT. Translated: CATSLGSAGAGELFF.

This clonotype was counted many times. V usage is TRBV7-2 and J usage is TRBJ1-2; tentative D call: TRBD1 (6 bases). The CDR3 is 13 amino acids. Germline V gene data show CDR1 as SGHTA and CDR2 as FQGNSA. V was clipped by 5 bases and J by 7 bases, with 14 bases between them. The CDR3 region is CASSLDRLRGYTF. The CDR3 DNA follows: TGTGCCAGCAGCCTCGACAGGTTACGTGGCTACACCTTC.

This clonotype was seen repeatedly, ten times or more. The genes are TRBV7-2 and TRBJ2-3, with D perhaps given as TRBD1 or TRBD2 (5 bases each). V was clipped by 5 bases and J by 4 bases, with 16 bases between them. Germline V gene sequence: CDR1 SGHTA, CDR2 FQGNSA. This CDR3 has 15 residues. Here the CDR3 reads CASSKRQGVSDTQYF. As DNA, the CDR3 is TGTGCCAGCAGCAAACGGCAGGGAGTATCAGATACGCAGTATTTT.

This clonotype showed up many times. The V and J genes are TRBV7-2 and TRBJ2-2; D is unclear. The germline CDR1 and CDR2 sequences are SGHTA and FQGNSA. V lost 0 bases, J lost 8 bases, and 13 bases lay in between. The CDR3 has 15 residues. Written as DNA, the CDR3 is TGTGCCAGCAGCTTAGCGTTGGGCCCCAATGGGGAGCTGTTTTTT. Its translation: CASSLALGPNGELFF.

This clonotype was seen ten or more times. J is TRBJ2-7 and V is TRBV11-2; D may match TRBD1 or TRBD2 (6 bases each). Germline V gene lookup returns CDR1 SGHAT and CDR2 FQNNGV. Trimming shortened V by 3 bases and J by 6 bases, and 18 bases separated the two germline ends. This CDR3 region has 15 residues. The CDR3 DNA reads TGTGCCAGCAGCTTGCATGGGGCCGGGGGCGGCGAGCAGTACTTC. Its translation is CASSLHGAGGGEQYF.

At least ten counts were recorded for this clonotype. The gene calls are TRBV7-3 and TRBJ2-1; D possibly corresponds to TRBD2 (6 bases). Per germline, CDR1 SGHTA and CDR2 FQGTGA. Trimming removed 0 bases at V and 9 bases at J, with 18 bases between. CDR3 length: 16 residues. DNA for the CDR3: TGTGCCAGCAGCTTAACGGGCGTCCGGGACTCCACTGAGCAGTTCTTC. Encoded protein: CASSLTGVRDSTEQFF.

This clonotype was detected ten times or more. V is TRBV3-1 and J is TRBJ1-1; TRBD1 matches 7 bases. The germline CDR1 and CDR2 sequences are LGHDT and YNNKEL (reference sequence). V gave up 0 bases and J gave up 1 base; unmatched junction bases: 8. This CDR3 contains 17 residues. CDR3 sequence (DNA): TGTGCCAGCAGCCAAGACAGGGGGTCGACTAGGAACACTGAAGCTTTCTTT. It yields the protein CASSQDRGSTRNTEAFF.

This clonotype has ten or more counts. The CDR3 DNA sequence: TGTGCCAGCAGCTTGTCGGAAGGCCAAGAGACCCAGTACTTC. Amino acid sequence: CASSLSEGQETQYF. The chain links TRBV7-8 to TRBJ2-5; D not certain. The CDR3 extends over 14 amino acids. CDR1 and CDR2 (germline): SGHVS, FQNEAQ. Between the trimmed V and J ends, which lost 3 bases and 1 base, there was a span of 9 bases.

This clonotype was counted many times. The gene calls are TRBV7-2 and TRBJ1-1, with D unclear. This CDR3 has 14 amino acids. The V and J ends lost 5 bases and 0 bases respectively, with 10 bases between them. From germline, CDR1 is SGHTA and CDR2 FQGNSA. The CDR3 reads CASSPGMMNTEAFF. In nucleotides, the CDR3 is TGTGCCAGCAGCCCGGGGATGATGAACACTGAAGCTTTCTTT.

Many counts were recorded for this clonotype. In nucleotides, the CDR3 is TGCAGTGCTAGATCCAACGGACTAGCGGGGATGACCAAAAACATTCAGTACTTC. It yields the protein CSARSNGLAGMTKNIQYF. The chain carries TRBV20-1 and TRBJ2-4; TRBD2 aligns across 12 bases. CDR3 length: 18 residues. Trimming at V came to 2 bases and at J to 2 bases, leaving 10 bases not matched to a gene. The germline V gene has CDR1 DFQATT and CDR2 SNEGSKA (reference sequence).

This clonotype is classed as medium-sized. The chain combines TRBV5-5 with TRBJ2-5; D is uncertain. Germline CDR1 SGHKS, CDR2 YYEKEE (reference sequence). With 0 bases removed from V and 5 bases from J, the gap between germline ends came to 11 bases. The CDR3 sequence is 14 residues long. CDR3 in amino acids: CASSLVDGMETQYF. CDR3 DNA: TGTGCCAGCAGCTTGGTGGACGGAATGGAGACCCAGTACTTC.

This clonotype has at least ten counts. The chain recombines TRBV6-2 or TRBV6-3 with TRBJ1-2; D is unresolved. Germline V gene lookup returns CDR1 MNHEY and CDR2 SVGEGT. V was trimmed by 7 bases and J by 1 base, leaving 10 bases between them. The CDR3 is 13 residues long. Here the CDR3 reads CASTLEFNYGYTF. DNA for the CDR3: TGTGCCAGCACACTCGAATTTAACTATGGCTACACCTTC.

This clonotype was observed at least ten times. V and J are TRBV7-7 and TRBJ1-1; D remains unclear. Trimming stripped 4 bases from V and 0 bases from J, with 6 bases between. Germline CDR1 SSHAT, CDR2 FNYEAQ (reference sequence). This CDR3 region has 13 residues. CDR3 DNA: TGTGCCAGCAGCTCGAACATGAACACTGAAGCTTTCTTT. It codes for CASSSNMNTEAFF. Looking up the rest from reference TRBV7-7 and TRBJ1-1 gives the full variable domain: GAGVSQSPRYKVTKRGQDVTLRCDPISSHATLYWYQQALGQGPEFLTYFNYEAQPDKSGLPSDRFSAERPEGSISTLTIQRTEQRDSAMYRCASSSNMNTEAFFGQGTRLTVV.

This clonotype showed up many times. V and J are TRBV4-3 and TRBJ2-7; D is undetermined. Germline V gene lookup returns CDR1 LGHNA and CDR2 YSLEER. V lost 1 base and J lost 0, with 10 bases in between. This CDR3 has 15 residues. The CDR3 sequence is CASSQVGGSSYEQYF. In DNA, the CDR3 is TGCGCCAGCAGCCAAGTCGGTGGGTCCTCCTACGAGCAGTACTTC.

This clonotype was recorded at least ten times. The chain uses TRBV6-2 or TRBV6-3 and TRBJ1-2; D is unresolved. Between the trimmed V and J ends, which lost 6 bases and 5 bases, there was a span of 10 bases. Looked up from germline, CDR1 is MNHEY and CDR2 is SVGEGT. The CDR3 contains 12 residues. Written as DNA, the CDR3 is TGTGCCAGCAGCCCAGACGGGTATGGCTACACCTTC. This sequence encodes CASSPDGYGYTF.

There are many counts of this clonotype. This chain connects TRBV27 to TRBJ2-2, with D possibly TRBD2 on 7 matching bases. Trimming took off 6 bases at V and 5 bases at J, with 22 bases between the two ends. The germline CDR1 and CDR2 sequences are MNHEY and SMNVEV (reference sequence). The length of the CDR3 is 17 residues. In DNA form, the CDR3 reads TGTGCCAGCAGATTACGCGGGGGCCGGGGTCGGACCGGGGAGCTGTTTTTT. This encodes CASRLRGGRGRTGELFF.

This clonotype was detected ten times or more. This chain uses TRBV28 with TRBJ2-3; D possibly corresponds to TRBD2 (5 bases). The germline V and J ends were trimmed by 5 bases and 4 bases, with 25 bases remaining between them. Germline CDR1 reads MDHEN; CDR2 reads SYDVKM. CDR3 length: 18 residues. The chain's CDR3 is CASSLSPGVGKKADTQYF. The CDR3 DNA reads TGTGCCAGCAGTCTTTCGCCCGGGGTGGGGAAGAAAGCAGATACGCAGTATTTT. The variable domain in full, completed from reference TRBV28 and TRBJ2-3, reads DVKVTQSSRYLVKRTGEKVFLECVQDMDHENMFWYRQDPGLGLRLIYFSYDVKMKEKGDIPEGYSVSREKKERFSLILESASTNQTSMYLCASSLSPGVGKKADTQYFGPGTRLTVL.

The sample holds many counts of this clonotype. The chain links TRBV20-1 to TRBJ2-5; D may be TRBD2 (6 bases). V gave up 6 bases and J gave up 1 base, with 12 bases separating them. Germline V CDR1 and CDR2: DFQATT, SNEGSKA (reference sequence). The CDR3 covers 13 residues. The CDR3, as DNA: TGCAGTGCCCGGGGACTCTCCCAAGAGACCCAGTACTTC. The encoded protein is CSARGLSQETQYF.

This clonotype was seen ten or more times. The chain carries TRBV6-4 and TRBJ2-2; possible D gene TRBD2, 5 bases. The germline CDR1 and CDR2 sequences are MRHNA and SNTAGT. The CDR3 is 14 amino acids. Trimming left V 0 bases short and J 3 bases short, with 5 bases between. The CDR3 DNA follows: TGTGCCAGCAGTGACTCTAGCGACACCGGGGAGCTGTTTTTT. Translated: CASSDSSDTGELFF.

This clonotype came up many times. V gene TRBV6-4 combines with J gene TRBJ2-3; TRBD2 agrees at 8 bases. Unmatched junction bases numbered 0, after V lost 0 bases and J lost 1 base. The germline V gene encodes CDR1 MRHNA and CDR2 SNTAGT. CDR3 length: 15 amino acids. CDR3 coding DNA: TGTGCCAGCAGTGACTCTAGCGGGGGCACAGATACGCAGTATTTT. This codes for CASSDSSGGTDTQYF.

On this clonotype: Germline and junction disagree at one end, which may indicate a read error. CDR3 DNA: TGTGCCAGTAGTTCCAGTCCGACGTACGAGCTGTACTTC. As protein: CASSSSPTYELYF. The V and J genes are TRBV12-3 or TRBV12-4 and TRBJ2-7; D unresolved. The CDR3 runs to 13 residues.

As to this clonotype: Being one base from a much bigger clone, this may be a read error. This chain uses TRBV10-3 with TRBJ1-1, with TRBD1 matching over 9 bases. V was clipped by 4 bases and J by 5 bases; unmatched bases: 8. The CDR3 is made up of 15 amino acids. The germline gives CDR1 ENHRY, CDR2 SYGVKD. The CDR3 region is CAISATGGLGTEAFF. The CDR3 nucleotides read TGTGCCATCAGTGCGACAGGGGGGCTCGGTACTGAAGCTTTCTTT.

This clonotype was observed many times. The rearrangement uses TRBV5-1 and TRBJ2-3; TRBD2 matches at 14 bases. The CDR3 covers 17 residues. V shed 4 bases, J shed 3 bases, and the junction held 7 bases outside the gene matches. The germline gives CDR1 SGHRS, CDR2 YFSETQ. Written as DNA, the CDR3 is TGCGCCAGCAGCCCTGGGACTAGCGGGGGCAAGACAGATACGCAGTATTTT. Amino acid sequence: CASSPGTSGGKTDTQYF.